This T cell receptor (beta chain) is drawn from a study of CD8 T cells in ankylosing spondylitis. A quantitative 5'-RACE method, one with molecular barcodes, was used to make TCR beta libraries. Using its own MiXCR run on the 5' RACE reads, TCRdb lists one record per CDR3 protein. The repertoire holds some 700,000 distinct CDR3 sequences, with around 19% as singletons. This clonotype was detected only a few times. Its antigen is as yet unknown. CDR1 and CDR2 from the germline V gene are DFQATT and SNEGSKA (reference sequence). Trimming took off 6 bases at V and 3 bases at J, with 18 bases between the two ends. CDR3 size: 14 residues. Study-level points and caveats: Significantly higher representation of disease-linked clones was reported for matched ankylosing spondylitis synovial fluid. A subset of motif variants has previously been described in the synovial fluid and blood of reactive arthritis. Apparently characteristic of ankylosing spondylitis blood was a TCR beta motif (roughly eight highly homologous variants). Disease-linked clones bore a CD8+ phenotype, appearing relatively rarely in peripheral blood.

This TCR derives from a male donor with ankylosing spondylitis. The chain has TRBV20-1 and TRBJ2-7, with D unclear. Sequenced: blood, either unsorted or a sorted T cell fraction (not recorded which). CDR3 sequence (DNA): TGCAGTGCCACCGCAGTGGCCTCAGACTACGAGCAGTACTTC. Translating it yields CSATAVASDYEQYF.